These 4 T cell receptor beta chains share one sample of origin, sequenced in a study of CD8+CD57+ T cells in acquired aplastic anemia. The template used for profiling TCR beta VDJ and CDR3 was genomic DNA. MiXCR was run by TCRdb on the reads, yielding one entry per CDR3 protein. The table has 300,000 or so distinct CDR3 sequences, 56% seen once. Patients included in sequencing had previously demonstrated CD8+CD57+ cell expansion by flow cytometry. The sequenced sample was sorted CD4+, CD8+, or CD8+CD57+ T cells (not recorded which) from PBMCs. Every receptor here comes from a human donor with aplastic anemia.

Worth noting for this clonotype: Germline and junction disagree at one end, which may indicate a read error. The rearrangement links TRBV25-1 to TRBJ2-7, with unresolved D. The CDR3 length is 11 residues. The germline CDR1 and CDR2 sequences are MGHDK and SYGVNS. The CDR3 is CAISESHEQYF. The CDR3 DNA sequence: TGTGCCATCAGTGAGTCCCACGAGCAGTACTTC.

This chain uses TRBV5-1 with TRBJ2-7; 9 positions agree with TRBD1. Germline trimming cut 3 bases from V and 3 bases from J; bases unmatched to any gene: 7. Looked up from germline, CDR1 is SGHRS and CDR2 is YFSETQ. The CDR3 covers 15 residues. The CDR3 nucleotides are TGCGCCAGCAGCTACCGGACAGGGGACGACTACGAGCAGTACTTC. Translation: CASSYRTGDDYEQYF.

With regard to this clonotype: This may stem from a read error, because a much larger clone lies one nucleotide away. The CDR3 reads CASKASGTGELLF. The DNA of the CDR3 is TGTGCCAGCAAGGCTAGCGGGACCGGGGAGCTGCTTTTT. This chain uses TRBV10-3 with TRBJ2-2; TRBD2 agrees at 9 bases. Per germline, CDR1 ENHRY and CDR2 SYGVKD. The CDR3 consists of 13 residues.

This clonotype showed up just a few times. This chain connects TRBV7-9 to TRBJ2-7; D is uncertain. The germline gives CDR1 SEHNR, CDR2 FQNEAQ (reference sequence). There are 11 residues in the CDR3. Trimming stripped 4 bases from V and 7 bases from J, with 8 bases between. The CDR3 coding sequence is TGTGCCAGCAGCTATACACAGGAGCAGTACTTC. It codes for CASSYTQEQYF.